The 32 T cell receptor beta chains below come from one sample, sequenced in a study of T cell responses to AZD1222 COVID-19 vaccine. Generated by immunoSEQ multiplex PCR, the TCRdb table keeps only in-frame clones and is missing some. The table includes more than 150,000 clones, roughly 91% detected once. Material: peripheral blood, obtained 28 days after the second AZD1222 dose. The origin of the receptors is an adult who received the AZD1222 COVID-19 vaccine.

The chain carries TRBV11-2 and TRBJ2-3, with a weak D call TRBD1 (6 bases). The CDR3 sequence is 16 residues long. Germline V lookup: CDR1 SGHAT, CDR2 FQNNGV. V lost 5 bases and J lost 1, with 16 bases in between. The CDR3 loop is CASSQHRVKGTDTQYF. The CDR3 DNA reads as TGTGCCAGCAGCCAACACAGGGTTAAGGGCACAGATACGCAGTATTTT.

This chain links TRBV7-2 with TRBJ2-7, with a weak D call TRBD1 (5 bases). V was trimmed by 2 bases and J by 5 bases, leaving 16 bases between them. The CDR3 sequence is 15 residues long. Germline lookup yields CDR1 SGHTA and CDR2 FQGNSA. In DNA, the CDR3 is TGTGCCAGCAGCTTAATTGGCCAGGGCTACCACGAGCAGTACTTC. This sequence encodes CASSLIGQGYHEQYF.

Note on this clone: This same CDR3 is encoded by further DNA sequences in the sample. CDR3 loop: CASSVGQGRTYEQYF. The CDR3, as DNA: TGTGCCAGCAGCGTAGGCCAGGGGCGTACCTACGAGCAGTACTTC. The chain joins TRBV9 to TRBJ2-7; D might be TRBD1 (6 bases). The V and J ends lost 0 bases and 2 bases respectively, with 12 bases between them. The CDR3 consists of 15 residues. Germline V gene sequence: CDR1 SGDLS, CDR2 YYNGEE.

A single count supports this clone. V gene TRBV5-4 combines with J gene TRBJ2-7, with D hard to call. This CDR3 contains 15 residues. V lost 1 base to trimming and J lost 2 bases, with 13 bases between them. Germline CDR1 SGHNT, CDR2 YYREEE (reference sequence). The CDR3 reads CASSLMGLSTYEQYF. DNA for the CDR3: TGTGCCAGCAGCTTGATGGGTCTGTCCACCTACGAGCAGTACTTC.

V usage is TRBV19 and J usage is TRBJ2-7, with TRBD1 identical over 9 bases. CDR3 length equals 15 residues. The V segment lost 4 bases and the J segment 4 bases; nucleotides outside the gene matches: 8. CDR1 is LNHDA, CDR2 SQIVND, per germline (reference sequence). In DNA form, the CDR3 reads TGTGCCAGTAGTAACGGACAGGGGATTGTTTACGAGCAGTACTTC. It translates to CASSNGQGIVYEQYF.

The chain couples TRBV4-1 to TRBJ1-6; D is possibly TRBD1 (5 bases). V was pared by 3 bases and J by 3 bases, with 15 bases between. The CDR3 runs 17 residues. The V gene's germline CDR1 is MGHRA and CDR2 YSYEKL. This CDR3 reads CASSQRQSQGYNSPLHF. The CDR3 DNA reads TGCGCCAGCAGCCAGAGGCAGAGTCAGGGCTATAATTCACCCCTCCACTTT.

The rearrangement joins TRBV30 to TRBJ1-1, with TRBD1 as a possible D gene (6 bases). The CDR3 totals 13 residues. Germline CDR1 GTSNPN, CDR2 SVGIG (reference sequence). Between the trimmed V and J ends, which lost 8 bases and 3 bases, there was a span of 16 bases. The CDR3 region has the DNA TGTGCCGGCGAGTTACAGGGATACACTGAAGCTTTCTTT. This codes for CAGELQGYTEAFF.

The J gene is TRBJ2-7, the V gene TRBV4-2, with D hard to call. CDR1 is LGHNA and CDR2 is YNFKEQ in the germline V gene. V was cut by 1 base and J by 0 bases, with 13 bases left in between. The CDR3 totals 16 residues. In DNA form, the CDR3 reads TGTGCCAGCAGCCAAGGTTCAGGCCCGAGCTCCTACGAGCAGTACTTC. It encodes CASSQGSGPSSYEQYF.

This clone has just one count. The chain joins TRBV5-8 to TRBJ2-7; 8 nucleotides align to TRBD1. V dropped 4 bases and J dropped 1; count of bases not matched to a gene: 4. This CDR3 comprises 14 residues. The germline gives CDR1 SGHTS, CDR2 YDEGEE. For the CDR3, the DNA is TGTGCCAGCAGCAGGGACAGGAATTCCTACGAGCAGTACTTC. Translating it yields CASSRDRNSYEQYF.

To note about this clone: Other DNA sequences from this sample encode an identical CDR3 as well. The chain links TRBV28 to TRBJ1-4; D is ambiguous. The V gene's germline CDR1 is MDHEN and CDR2 SYDVKM. The CDR3 has 15 amino acids. The V and J ends lost 5 bases and 5 bases respectively, with 15 bases between them. The CDR3 sequence is CASSSSGVSNEKLFF. The CDR3 region has the DNA TGTGCCAGCAGTAGCAGCGGGGTTTCGAATGAAAAACTGTTTTTT.

This chain joins TRBV6-5 and TRBJ1-1, with D possibly TRBD1 on 6 matching bases. In germline, CDR1 is MNHEY, CDR2 SVGAGI. Trimming stripped 6 bases from V and 2 bases from J, with 16 bases between. This CDR3 is 15 amino acids long. CDR3 sequence: CASRPYSGTNTEAFF. CDR3 DNA sequence: TGTGCCAGCAGACCCTACTCCGGGACAAACACTGAAGCTTTCTTT.

V gene TRBV28 combines with J gene TRBJ2-2; 9 bases fit TRBD1. V lost 6 bases to trimming and J lost 6 bases; unmatched junction nucleotides: 11. The CDR3 is 16 amino acids. CDR1 is MDHEN and CDR2 is SYDVKM in the germline V gene. The CDR3 DNA reads TGTGCCAGCAGCCCCTGGCAGGACAGGGGTGCCGGGGAGCTGTTTTTT. Amino acid sequence: CASSPWQDRGAGELFF.

The genes are TRBV2 and TRBJ2-1; no firm D call. CDR3 length equals 10 residues. Germline loops: CDR1 SNHLY, CDR2 FYNNEI. The V gene lost 2 bases and the J gene lost 10 bases, with 3 bases spanning the gap. Written as DNA, the CDR3 is TGTGCCAGCAGTGAACAAGAGCAGTTCTTC. Its protein product is CASSEQEQFF.

The J gene is TRBJ1-5, the V gene TRBV19; D is undetermined. The CDR3 is 15 residues long. V lost 3 bases, J lost 2 bases, and 11 bases lay in between. Per the germline V gene, CDR1 is LNHDA and CDR2 is SQIVND (reference sequence). The CDR3 bases are TGTGCCAGTAGTATCCGACAAGGAGGCAATCAGCCCCAGCATTTT. This encodes CASSIRQGGNQPQHF.

The gene calls are TRBV9 and TRBJ2-7; 7 bases fit TRBD2. There are 16 residues in the CDR3. Germline V gene lookup returns CDR1 SGDLS and CDR2 YYNGEE. V lost 0 bases, J lost 2 bases, and 8 bases stayed unmatched. CDR3 amino acids: CASSVAALAEPYEQYF. Written as DNA, the CDR3 is TGTGCCAGCAGCGTAGCAGCGCTAGCGGAACCCTACGAGCAGTACTTC. Full variable domain (missing parts from reference TRBV9 and TRBJ2-7): DSGVTQTPKHLITATGQRVTLRCSPRSGDLSVYWYQQSLDQGLQFLIQYYNGEERAKGNILERFSAQQFPDLHSELNLSSLELGDSALYFCASSVAALAEPYEQYFGPGTRLTVT.

The chain recombines TRBV2 with TRBJ2-5; 8 bases agree with TRBD2. The CDR3 covers 14 residues. Germline V gene lookup returns CDR1 SNHLY and CDR2 FYNNEI. With 6 bases clipped from V and 2 bases from J, the junction kept 5 bases outside the gene matches. This chain's CDR3 is CASRAGEYQETQYF. In DNA, the CDR3 is TGTGCCAGCAGAGCGGGAGAATATCAAGAGACCCAGTACTTC.

V and J are TRBV15 and TRBJ1-1; no reliable D call. The germline V gene encodes CDR1 LNHNV and CDR2 YYDKDF (reference sequence). V was shortened by 0 bases and J by 1 base, with 6 bases between the two germline ends. The CDR3 loop spans 14 amino acids. The CDR3 nucleotides read TGTGCCACCAGCAGAGATCGACAGAACACTGAAGCTTTCTTT. Amino acids: CATSRDRQNTEAFF.

This clone has just a few counts. This chain joins TRBV5-1 and TRBJ2-1, with 13 bases that match TRBD2. The length of the CDR3 is 16 residues. Trimming cost V 2 bases and J 7 bases; bases outside gene matches: 6. CDR1 and CDR2 from the germline V gene are SGHRS and YFSETQ. The CDR3 DNA follows: TGCGCCAGCAGCTTTGTACTAGCGGGAGGGGGAAATGAGCAGTTCTTC. This translates into CASSFVLAGGGNEQFF. Complete variable domain (other parts from reference TRBV5-1 and TRBJ2-1): KAGVTQTPRYLIKTRGQQVTLSCSPISGHRSVSWYQQTPGQGLQFLFEYFSETQRNKGNFPGRFSGRQFSNSRSEMNVSTLELGDSALYLCASSFVLAGGGNEQFFGPGTRLTVL.

This chain links TRBV6-5 with TRBJ1-4, with 8 bases identical to TRBD1. CDR1 is MNHEY, CDR2 SVGAGI, per germline. Trimming cost V 2 bases and J 7 bases; bases outside gene matches: 6. CDR3 length equals 15 residues. This chain's CDR3 is CASSYGDRFGEKLFF. The DNA of the CDR3 is TGTGCCAGCAGTTACGGGGACAGGTTCGGTGAAAAACTGTTTTTT.

This clone was found once. The DNA of the CDR3 is TGTGCCAGCAGTTACTACTCCGCCTACACAGATACGCAGTATTTT. This codes for CASSYYSAYTDTQYF. The V and J genes are TRBV6-2 or TRBV6-3 and TRBJ2-3; D uncertain. CDR1 is MNHEY and CDR2 is SVGEGT in the germline V gene. V gave up 1 base and J gave up 2 bases, with 10 bases separating them. This CDR3 is built from 15 residues.

The chain employs TRBV27 and TRBJ1-1, with TRBD1 matching over 7 bases. Germline CDR1 MNHEY, CDR2 SMNVEV (reference sequence). The ends lost 5 bases at V and 3 bases at J; junction bases unmatched: 12. This CDR3 is built from 16 residues. The DNA for the CDR3 is TGTGCCAGCAGTAAAACCTTCCTCAGGGGGGACACTGAAGCTTTCTTT. It specifies CASSKTFLRGDTEAFF.

This clone was counted a single time. This chain uses TRBV7-2 with TRBJ2-7; D tentatively fits TRBD1 or TRBD2 (5 bases each). This CDR3 has 14 residues. CDR1 is SGHTA, CDR2 FQGNSA, per germline. The V end was cut by 0 bases, the J end by 7 bases, with 13 bases between. For the CDR3, the DNA is TGTGCCAGCAGCTTAGCGGGACGGAGTACAGAGCAGTACTTC. Translation: CASSLAGRSTEQYF. The variable domain in full, with the rest retrieved from reference TRBV7-2 and TRBJ2-7, is GAGVSQSPSNKVTEKGKDVELRCDPISGHTALYWYRQSLGQGLEFLIYFQGNSAPDKSGLPSDRFSAERTGGSVSTLTIQRTQQEDSAVYLCASSLAGRSTEQYFGPGTRLTVT.

This rearrangement joins TRBV27 to TRBJ2-7, with a possible D match to TRBD2 (5 bases). The length of the CDR3 is 13 residues. V lost 3 bases, J lost 3 bases, and 9 bases lay in between. Germline-derived CDR1 and CDR2 are MNHEY and SMNVEV (reference sequence). CDR3 loop: CASSFGEGYEQYF. The CDR3 DNA follows: TGTGCCAGCAGTTTCGGCGAGGGCTACGAGCAGTACTTC.

The chain joins TRBV30 to TRBJ1-5; D is unclear. Per the germline V gene, CDR1 is GTSNPN and CDR2 is SVGIG (reference sequence). The CDR3 runs 13 residues. V was clipped by 4 bases and J by 4 bases, with 11 bases between them. The CDR3 DNA reads as TGTGCCTGGACCGTGGGCCCAAATCAGCCCCAGCATTTT. It encodes CAWTVGPNQPQHF.

V gene TRBV2 combines with J gene TRBJ2-3; TRBD1 aligns across 10 bases. V lost 6 bases, J lost 7 bases, and 19 bases stayed unmatched. Germline-derived CDR1 and CDR2 are SNHLY and FYNNEI. The CDR3 extends over 18 amino acids. CDR3 residues: CASSKEAVGDRGTNTQYF. The CDR3 bases are TGTGCCAGCAGCAAAGAAGCCGTCGGGGACAGGGGTACGAATACGCAGTATTTT.

The chain uses TRBV16 and TRBJ1-3; unclear D gene. The CDR3 length is 16 residues. Germline CDR1 KGHSY, CDR2 FQNENV. Trimming pared 1 base from V and 4 bases from J, leaving 14 bases between. In nucleotides, the CDR3 is TGTGCCAGCAGCCAATTGCCTGTTAAGCTGGGAAACACCATATATTTT. Its translation is CASSQLPVKLGNTIYF.

The rearrangement uses TRBV19 and TRBJ1-4; D call uncertain. The V and J ends lost 4 bases and 1 base respectively, with 10 bases between them. CDR1 is LNHDA and CDR2 is SQIVND in the germline V gene (reference sequence). The CDR3 runs 15 residues. The CDR3 is CASSKRVGTNEKLFF. CDR3 coding DNA: TGTGCCAGTAGTAAGAGGGTTGGAACTAATGAAAAACTGTTTTTT.

The chain employs TRBV6-5 and TRBJ2-5, with D perhaps being TRBD1 or TRBD2 (5 bases each). This CDR3 contains 14 residues. Trimming cost V 0 bases and J 5 bases, with 10 bases left between them. Germline loops: CDR1 MNHEY, CDR2 SVGAGI. The DNA for the CDR3 is TGTGCCAGCAGTTACTCGAGGGGTGGGGAGACCCAGTACTTC. Amino acids: CASSYSRGGETQYF.

The chain carries TRBV28 and TRBJ1-2, with 9 bases identical to TRBD1. The V and J ends lost 4 bases and 4 bases, in that order; junction bases with no gene match: 7. The CDR3 runs to 15 residues. The germline gives CDR1 MDHEN, CDR2 SYDVKM. The CDR3 here is CASSWDRDKPYGYTF. The CDR3 DNA sequence: TGTGCCAGCAGTTGGGACAGGGACAAGCCCTATGGCTACACCTTC.

For the CDR3, the DNA is TGTGCCAGCAGCTCTAGCGGGAGGTTCGGCGAGCAGTACTTC. Protein product: CASSSSGRFGEQYF. J is TRBJ2-7 and V is TRBV7-2, with TRBD2 matching 11 bases. V was pared by 4 bases and J by 6 bases, with 5 bases of the junction left unmatched. CDR1 SGHTA and CDR2 FQGNSA come from the germline V gene. This CDR3 region has 14 residues.

This clone was counted between two and nine times. The CDR3 loop reads CASSLTGYYTF. CDR3 DNA sequence: TGTGCCAGCTCACTGACAGGGTACTACACCTTC. This chain joins TRBV18 and TRBJ1-2; 7 nucleotides align to TRBD1. The CDR3 runs to 11 residues. Germline-derived CDR1 and CDR2 are KGHSH and LQKENI. V dropped 4 bases and J dropped 10; count of bases not matched to a gene: 3.

The CDR3 sequence is CASSPLPGRGQVEQYF. Here the CDR3 DNA reads TGTGCCAGCTCACCACTTCCGGGCAGGGGGCAGGTCGAGCAGTACTTC. The chain links TRBV18 to TRBJ2-7, with 8 bases fitting TRBD1. The CDR3 is made up of 16 amino acids. The trim removed 1 base at V and 6 bases at J, leaving 11 bases unmatched. In germline, CDR1 is KGHSH, CDR2 LQKENI.